These T cell receptor beta chains were read from a single sample in a study of regulatory T cells in long-lasting Graves disease. TCRdb reprocessed the multiplex PCR reads with MiXCR, giving one entry per CDR3 protein. The repertoire holds about 560,000 distinct CDR3 sequences, with 15% to 20% as singletons. This same sample was also part of a study on T cells in Graves' hyperthyroidism and ophthalmopathy.

The material sequenced was peripheral blood mononuclear cells (PBMCs), taken at new diagnosis, from a patient treated with antithyroid drugs. The receptors were gathered from a man between 18 and 35 years old with Graves disease. The CDR3 runs from the conserved cysteine through the conserved F or W.

v_gene	j_gene	CDR3aa
TRBV20-1	TRBJ1-2	CSARGAPDTYGYTF
TRBV9	TRBJ2-2	CASSETRDRRNTGELFF
TRBV7-9	TRBJ2-1	CASSLDGPSSYNEQFF
TRBV11-2	TRBJ1-1	CASSSVRIQGWRSTEAFF
TRBV4-1	TRBJ1-1	CASSLGPGSGTERPEAFF
TRBV7-9	TRBJ1-1	CASSLGVGQFEAFF
TRBV20-1	TRBJ2-7	CSALGLAHEQYF
TRBV29-1	TRBJ2-2	CSVAWDAQVGELFF
TRBV10-3	TRBJ2-2	CAINGEGRGGELFF
TRBV13	TRBJ1-1	CASSSRTAGAEAFF
TRBV12-3/TRBV12-4	TRBJ2-1	CASSLPGSGSGNEQFF
TRBV28	TRBJ2-1	CASSLSGLAGHEQFF
TRBV20-1	TRBJ2-3	CSAPSGGTDTQYF
TRBV5-4	TRBJ1-1	CASSPGGATVGSEAFF
TRBV9	TRBJ1-1	CAGPGGLGDTEAFF
TRBV5-1	TRBJ2-4	CASSPEAGPKNIQYF
TRBV12-3/TRBV12-4	TRBJ1-2	CASTPGGYGYTF
TRBV20-1	TRBJ2-7	CSARDLDQGYEQYF
TRBV27	TRBJ1-5	CASSPLGQDNQPQHF
TRBV6-1	TRBJ1-2	CASSEVMAVRNYGYTF
TRBV3-1	TRBJ2-2	CASSPRVGAGELFF
TRBV12-3/TRBV12-4	TRBJ1-1	CASSLSSATEAFF
TRBV12-3/TRBV12-4	TRBJ1-1	CASSLTGLEAFF
TRBV2	TRBJ2-1	CASSPQANEQFF
TRBV3-1	TRBJ1-2	CASSQESVRYTF
TRBV27	TRBJ2-7	CASSLTPWVSSYEQYF
TRBV4-1	TRBJ1-4	CASMGPVEKLFF
TRBV28	TRBJ2-2	CASSSIAGAFPGELFF
TRBV11-2	TRBJ2-7	CASSRGDSEQYF
TRBV12-5	TRBJ2-1	CASGPGLSYNEQFF
TRBV27	TRBJ2-5	CASSLRAGGNPGLGTQYF
TRBV5-1	TRBJ2-7	CASRLWASRHYEQYF
TRBV6-2/TRBV6-3	TRBJ2-1	CASSYFISGRGYNEQFF
TRBV18	TRBJ1-2	CASSRGQRSPANYGYTF